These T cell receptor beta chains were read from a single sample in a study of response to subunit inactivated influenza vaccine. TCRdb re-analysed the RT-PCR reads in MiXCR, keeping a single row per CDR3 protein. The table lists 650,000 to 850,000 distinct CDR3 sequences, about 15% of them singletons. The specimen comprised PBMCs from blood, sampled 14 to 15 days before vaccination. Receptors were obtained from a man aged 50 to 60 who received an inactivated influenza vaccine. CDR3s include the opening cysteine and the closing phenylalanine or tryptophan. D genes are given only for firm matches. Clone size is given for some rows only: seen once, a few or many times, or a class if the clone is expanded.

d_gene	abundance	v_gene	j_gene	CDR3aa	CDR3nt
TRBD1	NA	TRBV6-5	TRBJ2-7	CASSYGQGDKVQYF	TGTGCCAGCAGTTACGGACAGGGGGATAAGGTGCAGTACTTC
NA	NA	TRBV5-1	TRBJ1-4	CASSRDGVDEKLFF	TGCGCCAGCAGCCGGGACGGGGTGGATGAAAAACTGTTTTTT
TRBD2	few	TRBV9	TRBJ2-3	CASSVSGLPGLAGTPRTDTQYF	TGTGCCAGCAGCGTATCCGGACTGCCGGGACTAGCGGGTACTCCCCGAACAGATACGCAGTATTTT
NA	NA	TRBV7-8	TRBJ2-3	CASSVGWGVTDTQYF	TGTGCCAGCAGCGTAGGCTGGGGGGTAACAGATACGCAGTATTTT
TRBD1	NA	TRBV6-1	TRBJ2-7	CASSLYPGQGYEQYF	TGTGCCAGCAGCCTATATCCGGGACAGGGGTACGAGCAGTACTTC
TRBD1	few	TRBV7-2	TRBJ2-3	CASFRGITDTQYF	TGTGCCAGCTTCAGGGGGATCACAGATACGCAGTATTTT
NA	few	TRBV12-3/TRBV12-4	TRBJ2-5	CASSFDRGETQYF	TGTGCCAGCAGTTTCGACCGGGGAGAGACCCAGTACTTC
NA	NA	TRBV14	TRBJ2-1	CASSQDQRWGGPSSYNEQFF	TGTGCCAGCAGCCAAGATCAGAGATGGGGGGGGCCTAGCTCCTACAATGAGCAGTTCTTC
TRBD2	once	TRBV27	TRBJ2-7	CASSLKVAGMYEQYF	TGTGCCAGCAGTTTAAAGGTAGCGGGAATGTACGAGCAGTACTTC
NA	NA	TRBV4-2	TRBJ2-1	CASSQEWGVVTGEQFF	TGTGCCAGCAGCCAAGAATGGGGGGTTGTAACCGGGGAGCAGTTCTTC
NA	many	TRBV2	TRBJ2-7	CASSAWGEQYF	TGTGCCAGCAGTGCTTGGGGTGAGCAGTACTTC
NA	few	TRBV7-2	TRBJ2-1	CASSLEFGWGEQFF	TGTGCCAGCAGCTTAGAGTTTGGTTGGGGTGAGCAGTTCTTC
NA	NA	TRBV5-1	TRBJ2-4	CASSSSLQGNIQYF	TGCGCCAGCAGCTCCAGTTTACAGGGAAACATTCAGTACTTC
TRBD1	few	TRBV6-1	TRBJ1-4	CASTRQGRGTNEKLFF	TGTGCCAGTACACGACAGGGGAGGGGAACTAATGAAAAACTGTTTTTT
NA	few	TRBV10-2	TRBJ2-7	CASSETGLGEQYF	TGCGCCAGCAGTGAGACAGGGCTGGGAGAGCAGTACTTC
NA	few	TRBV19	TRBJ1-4	CASTNRRHEKLFF	TGTGCCAGTACTAATAGACGGCATGAAAAACTGTTTTTT
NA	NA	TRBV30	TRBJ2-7	CALGRGTHEQYF	TGTGCCCTCGGAAGGGGAACCCACGAGCAGTACTTC
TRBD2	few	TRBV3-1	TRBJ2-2	CASSLLAGGKNTGELFF	TGTGCCAGCAGCCTCCTAGCGGGAGGGAAGAACACCGGGGAGCTGTTTTTT
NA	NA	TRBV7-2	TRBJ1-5	CASSTRYNQPQHF	TGTGCCAGCAGCACCCGTTACAATCAGCCCCAGCATTTT
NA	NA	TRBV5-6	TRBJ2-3	CASSLGPAPSTDTQYF	TGTGCCAGCAGCTTGGGACCAGCCCCGAGCACAGATACGCAGTATTTT